The entry that follows covers one TCR beta chain sequence. This record comes from a study of blood T cell repertoires in COVID-19. Germline trimming cut 4 bases from V and 8 bases from J; bases unmatched to any gene: 12. The CDR3 runs 16 residues. Germline CDR1 reads MGHRA; CDR2 reads YSYEKL. Clones were read by immunoSEQ multiplex PCR, and TCRdb kept only the in-frame ones, dropping some. Of 200,000 to 250,000 clones listed, 70% to 90% are singletons. Material: peripheral blood. The rearrangement joins TRBV4-1 to TRBJ2-1; 9 nucleotides match TRBD2. This sequence originates from a woman in her thirties or forties with acute or convalescent COVID-19. In DNA form, the CDR3 reads TGCGCCAGCAGCCTAGAAGGCGGGGGGGCCGAGGATGAGCAGTTCTTC. Protein product: CASSLEGGGAEDEQFF.